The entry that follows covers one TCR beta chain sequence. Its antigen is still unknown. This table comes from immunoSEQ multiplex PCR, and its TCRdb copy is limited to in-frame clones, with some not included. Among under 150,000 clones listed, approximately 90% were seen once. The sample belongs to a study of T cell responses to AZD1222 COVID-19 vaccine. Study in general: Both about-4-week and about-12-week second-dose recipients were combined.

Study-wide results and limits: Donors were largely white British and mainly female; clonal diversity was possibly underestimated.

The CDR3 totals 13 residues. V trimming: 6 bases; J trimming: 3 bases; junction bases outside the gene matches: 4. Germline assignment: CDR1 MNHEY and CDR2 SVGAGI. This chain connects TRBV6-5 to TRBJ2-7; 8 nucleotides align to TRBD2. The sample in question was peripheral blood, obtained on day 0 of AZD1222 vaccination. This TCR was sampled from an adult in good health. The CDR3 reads CASSHSGIYEQYF. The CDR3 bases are TGTGCCAGCAGCCATAGCGGGATCTACGAGCAGTACTTC.